This TCR beta chain is from a study of T cell responses to AZD1222 COVID-19 vaccine. Study outcomes and limitations: Donors were chiefly white British, with a greater number of females, and clonal diversity was perhaps underestimated.

CDR3 length: 15 residues. Trimming cost V 4 bases and J 8 bases, with 17 bases left between them. Germline V gene data show CDR1 as SGHVS and CDR2 as FNYEAQ. Comment on this clone: What it binds is unknown.

Repertoires were generated with immunoSEQ multiplex PCR, while TCRdb's copy carries only in-frame clones and drops some. The sample has roughly 150,000 clones, over 80% seen once. This sequence originates from an adult who received the AZD1222 COVID-19 vaccine. The sample consisted of peripheral blood, taken 28 days after the second AZD1222 dose. The V and J genes are TRBV7-6 and TRBJ1-4, with D tentatively TRBD1 (5 bases). CDR3: CASSSQGPSGEKLFF. CDR3 nucleotides: TGTGCCAGCAGCTCCCAGGGCCCCTCGGGGGAAAAACTGTTTTTT.